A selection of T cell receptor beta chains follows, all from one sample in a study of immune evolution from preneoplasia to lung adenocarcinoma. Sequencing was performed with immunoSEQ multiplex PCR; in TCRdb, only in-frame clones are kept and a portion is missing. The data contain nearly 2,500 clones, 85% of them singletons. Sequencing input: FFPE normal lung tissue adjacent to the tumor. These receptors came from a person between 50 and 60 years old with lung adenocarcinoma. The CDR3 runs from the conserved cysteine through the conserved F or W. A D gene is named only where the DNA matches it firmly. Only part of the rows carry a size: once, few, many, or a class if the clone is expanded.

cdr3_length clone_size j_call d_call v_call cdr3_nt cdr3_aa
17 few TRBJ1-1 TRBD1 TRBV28 TGTGCCAGCAGTTTTCTTCAGATGACAGGGGAGAACACTGAAGCTTTCTTT CASSFLQMTGENTEAFF
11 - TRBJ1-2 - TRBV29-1 TGCAGCGTTGGAAACAATAATGGCTACACCTTC CSVGNNNGYTF
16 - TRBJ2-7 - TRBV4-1 TGCGCCAGCAGGAGGGGGGGGGCCGGGAGAGCGGACGAGCAGTACTTC CASRRGGAGRADEQYF
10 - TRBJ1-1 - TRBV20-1 TGCCCTTTACAGGGAAGGAAAGCTTTCTTT CPLQGRKAFF
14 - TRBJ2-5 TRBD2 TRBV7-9 TGTGCCAGCGCATCGACTAGCGGGAGTGAGACCCAGTACTTC CASASTSGSETQYF
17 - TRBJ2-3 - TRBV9 TGTGCCAGCAGCCCTCGTATTGGGGCAGGGAGCACAGATACGCAGTATTTT CASSPRIGAGSTDTQYF
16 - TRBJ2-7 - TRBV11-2 TGTGCCAGCAGCTTAGAAGAGGCGGGTACGAACTACGAGCAGTACTTC CASSLEEAGTNYEQYF
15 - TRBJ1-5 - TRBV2 TGTGCCAGCAGTGAAGGCTATCTTAGCAATCAGCCCCAGCATTTT CASSEGYLSNQPQHF
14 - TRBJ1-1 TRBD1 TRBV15 TGTGCCACCAGCCGGGACAGATCGAGAACTGAAGCTTTCTTT CATSRDRSRTEAFF
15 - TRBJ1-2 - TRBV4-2 TGTGCCAGCAGCCAAGAACAGGCAAAAGGGTATGGCTACACCTTC CASSQEQAKGYGYTF
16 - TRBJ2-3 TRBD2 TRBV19 TGTGCCAGCCTCCCCGTAGCGGGAGGGCCGTCAGATACGCAGTATTTT CASLPVAGGPSDTQYF
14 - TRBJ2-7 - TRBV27 TGTGCCAGCCGAAATAGCGATTCGGTCTACGAGCAGTACTTC CASRNSDSVYEQYF
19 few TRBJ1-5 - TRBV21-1 TGTGCCAGCACCCTAAAGAGCCCAGGGGGCCTTCTTAGCAATCAGCCCCAGCATTTT CASTLKSPGGLLSNQPQHF
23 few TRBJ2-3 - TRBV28 TGTGCCAGCAGTTTATTTACCCCTAAGGGATACGGGACCCAAACCCCCACGCCTCGACCGCAGTATTTT CASSLFTPKGYGTQTPTPRPQYF
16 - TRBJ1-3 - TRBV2 TGTGCCAGCAAACAGGAAAACCCTCTGGCTGGAAACACCATATATTTT CASKQENPLAGNTIYF
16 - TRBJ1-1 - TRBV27 TGTGCCAGCAGTTTATCCAGGGGAGGTCGGAACACTGAAGCTTTCTTT CASSLSRGGRNTEAFF
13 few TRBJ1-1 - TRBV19 TGTGCCAGTAGCATGGGACCGAACACTGAAGCTTTCTTT CASSMGPNTEAFF
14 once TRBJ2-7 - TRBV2 TGTGCCAGCAGGGGACAAGGCTCCAACTACGAGCAGTACTTC CASRGQGSNYEQYF
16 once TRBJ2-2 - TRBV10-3 TGTGCCATCAGTGGGGGGCGGAGCGCGAACACCGGGGAGCTGTTTTTT CAISGGRSANTGELFF
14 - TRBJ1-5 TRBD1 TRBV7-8 TGTGCCAGCAGCGTGTGGACAGGGACGAAGCCCCAGCATTTT CASSVWTGTKPQHF
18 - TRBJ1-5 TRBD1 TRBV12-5 TGTGCTAGTGGTCCCCACCCTCAGGGGGAAGTTCATAATCAGCCCCAGCATTTT CASGPHPQGEVHNQPQHF
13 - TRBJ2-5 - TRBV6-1 TGTGCCAGCAGTGAACTAGGTCAAGAGACCCAGTACTTC CASSELGQETQYF
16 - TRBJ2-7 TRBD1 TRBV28 TGTGCCAGCAGTACCGGGACAGGGGGCGCCGCCTACGAGCAGTACTTC CASSTGTGGAAYEQYF
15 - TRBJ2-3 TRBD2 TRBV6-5 TGTGCCAGCAGCCGGGGACTACCTGTCACAGATACGCAGTATTTT CASSRGLPVTDTQYF
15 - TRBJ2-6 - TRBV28 TGTGCCAGCAGACCCACCAGGTTGGGGGCCAACGTCCTGACTTTC CASRPTRLGANVLTF
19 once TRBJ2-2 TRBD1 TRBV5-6 TGTGCCAGCAGCAAGACCGCCGGGACAGGGGGAAGAAAGACCGGGGAGCTGTTTTTT CASSKTAGTGGRKTGELFF
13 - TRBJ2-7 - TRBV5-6 TGTGCCAGCAGTTCCGGACGTAGCTACGAGCAGTACTTC CASSSGRSYEQYF
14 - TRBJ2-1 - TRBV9 TGTGCCAGCAGCGGAAGAAGCTCCTACAATGAGCAGTTCTTC CASSGRSSYNEQFF
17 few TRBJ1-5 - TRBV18 TGTGCCAGCTCACCCTTCGGGCAGGCGAATAGCAATCAGCCCCAGCATTTT CASSPFGQANSNQPQHF
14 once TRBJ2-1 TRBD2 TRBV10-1 TGCGCCAGCAGAGATAGCGGGAGGCCCCATGAGCAGTTCTTC CASRDSGRPHEQFF
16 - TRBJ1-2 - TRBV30 TGTGCCTGGAGTGTTCACCGGATAACAGGGACCCCTCGCTACACCTTC CAWSVHRITGTPRYTF
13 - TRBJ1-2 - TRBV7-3 TGTGCCAGCAGCCCCGACGGGGGCCGTGGCTACACCTTC CASSPDGGRGYTF
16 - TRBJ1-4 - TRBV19 TGTGCCAGTAGTACCTTTGGGAGGGCTGGTAATGAAAAACTGTTTTTT CASSTFGRAGNEKLFF
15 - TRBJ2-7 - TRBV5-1 TGCGCCAGCAGCTTGGACACCCAAGGGTCCTACGAGCAGTACTTC CASSLDTQGSYEQYF
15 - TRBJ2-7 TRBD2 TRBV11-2 TGTGCCAGCAGCTTAATCCGGGAGGGCCCCTACGAGCAGTACTTC CASSLIREGPYEQYF
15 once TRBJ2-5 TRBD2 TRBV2 TGTGCCACTGAACGACTAGCGGGTGTGTCAGAGACCCAGTACTTC CATERLAGVSETQYF
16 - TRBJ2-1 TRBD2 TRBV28 TGTGCCAGCAGTTGCCTGGGGGGGTGGGGAGGCAATGAGCAGTTCTTC CASSCLGGWGGNEQFF
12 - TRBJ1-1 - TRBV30 TGTGCCTGGACAGGGGTGGTTGCTGAAGCTTTCTTT CAWTGVVAEAFF
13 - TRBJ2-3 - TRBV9 TGTGCCAGCAGCTACCTCTTCTCGGATACGCAGTATTTT CASSYLFSDTQYF
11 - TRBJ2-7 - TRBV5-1 TGCGCCTCCTCTAGCGACTCCGAGCAGTACTTC CASSSDSEQYF
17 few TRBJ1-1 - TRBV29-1 TGCAGCGTTGAAGTCAGGAGGAGGGCCTCCATGAACACTGAAGCTTTCTTT CSVEVRRRASMNTEAFF
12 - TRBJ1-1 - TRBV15 TGTGCCACCAGCTATCGACGCACTGAAGCTTTCTTT CATSYRRTEAFF
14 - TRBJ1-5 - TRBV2 TGTGCCAGCAGTACACTGTATAGCAATCAGCCCCAGCATTTT CASSTLYSNQPQHF
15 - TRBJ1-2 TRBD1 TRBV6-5 TGTGCCAGCAGTTACGAATACAGGGGCGCGGGGGGCTACACCTTC CASSYEYRGAGGYTF
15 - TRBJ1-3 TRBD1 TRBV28 TGTGCCAGCACCAAACTGACAGGGGGCCGAAACACCATATATTTT CASTKLTGGRNTIYF
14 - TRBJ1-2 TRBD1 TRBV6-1 TGTGCCAGCAGTAAAGCTGGGGACAGCTATGGCTACACCTTC CASSKAGDSYGYTF
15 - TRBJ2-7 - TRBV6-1 TGTGCCAGCACTCCAAAAAGGGGATCCTCCTACGAGCAGTACTTC CASTPKRGSSYEQYF
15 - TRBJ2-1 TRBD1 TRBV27 TGTGCCAGCAGTCGACAGGGGATTATATACAATGAGCAGTTCTTC CASSRQGIIYNEQFF
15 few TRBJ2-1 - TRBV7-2 TGTGCCAGCAGCTCGAGCCCCGGGACTCTGAATGAGCAGTTCTTC CASSSSPGTLNEQFF
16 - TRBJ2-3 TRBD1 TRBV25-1 TGTGCCAGCAGTGAAGTTGGGACAGCCAACACAGATACGCAGTATTTT CASSEVGTANTDTQYF
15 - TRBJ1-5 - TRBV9 TGTGCCAGCAGCGCCTCTGGGGGTATTGGTCAGCCCCAGCATTTT CASSASGGIGQPQHF
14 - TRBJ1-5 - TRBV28 TGTGCCAGCTCAAACAGGGCGCGCAATCAGCCCCAGCATTTT CASSNRARNQPQHF
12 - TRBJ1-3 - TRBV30 TGTGCCGGGGTGGGTTGGGAAAACACCATATATTTT CAGVGWENTIYF
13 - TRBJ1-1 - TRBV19 TGTGCCAGTACCCCTCAGGGGAACACTGAAGCTTTCTTT CASTPQGNTEAFF
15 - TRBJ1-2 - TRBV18 TGTGCCAGCTCGCCAGAGGCCATCCCGGTTTATGGCTACACCTTC CASSPEAIPVYGYTF
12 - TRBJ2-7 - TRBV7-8 TGTGCCAGCAGCCTGCCCAACTACGAGCAGTACTTC CASSLPNYEQYF
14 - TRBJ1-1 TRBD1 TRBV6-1 TGTGCCAGCAGCGACAGGGGGATGAACACTGAAGCTTTCTTT CASSDRGMNTEAFF
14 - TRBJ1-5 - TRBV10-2 TGCGCCAGTAAGCGGGGGGATGGCAATCAGCCCCAGCATTTT CASKRGDGNQPQHF
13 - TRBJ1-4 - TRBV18 TGTGCCAGCTCGCTGGGGGGTAATGAAAAACTGTTTTTT CASSLGGNEKLFF